The 6 T cell receptor beta chains below all came from one sample that was sequenced in a study of blood T cells in healthy people across ages (dated by TCRdb to between 2014 and 2017). The receptor library was made with 5' RACE. The run used an Illumina HiSeq 2500. The second PCR ran for roughly 7 to 11 cycles and used a J-beta primer mix along with a sample-barcoded 5' primer. The raw public reads went through TCRdb reprocessing: fastp at Q25, MiXCR clone calling, in-frame beta chains kept. Each entry merges the rows of one CDR3 protein and shows their most common DNA and genes. For this sample the table gives just under 900,000 distinct CDR3 sequences, of which less than 35% were detected only once. The ten biggest clones cover around 15% of the sample. The specimen sequenced was blood. These TCRs come from a woman aged 80 or older in good health.

The table lists this clonotype with many counts. The chain joins TRBV20-1 to TRBJ1-2; unclear D gene. Germline V gene sequence: CDR1 DFQATT, CDR2 SNEGSKA (reference sequence). The CDR3 is 12 residues long. Between the trimmed V and J ends, which lost 5 bases and 0 bases, there was a span of 7 bases. CDR3: CSAAQTNYGYTF. As DNA, the CDR3 is TGCAGTGCTGCGCAGACTAACTATGGCTACACCTTC.

The chain links TRBV20-1 to TRBJ2-1; 7 bases are a match to TRBD2. V shed 1 base, J shed 1 base, and the junction held 4 bases outside the gene matches. Germline lookup yields CDR1 DFQATT and CDR2 SNEGSKA (reference sequence). The CDR3 runs 15 residues. The CDR3 sequence: CSARVPSGSYNEQFF. CDR3 sequence (DNA): TGCAGTGCTAGAGTCCCTAGCGGATCCTACAATGAGCAGTTCTTC.

This clonotype was seen many times. This chain uses TRBV12-3 or TRBV12-4 with TRBJ1-2; D not certain. This CDR3 has 15 residues. Trimming left V 1 base short and J 7 bases short, with 16 bases between. CDR3 sequence reads: CASSLGGGRGGGYTF. CDR3 coding DNA: TGTGCCAGCAGTTTAGGAGGAGGCCGGGGAGGTGGCTACACCTTC.

This clonotype occurred many times. The gene calls are TRBV7-2 and TRBJ1-5; D gene uncertain. Trimming cost V 1 base and J 9 bases, with 16 bases left between them. This CDR3 contains 15 residues. Germline-derived CDR1 and CDR2 are SGHTA and FQGNSA. The DNA for the CDR3 is TGTGCCAGCAGCTTAGGATCGTCACCAGAGCGGCCCCAGCATTTT. It is translated as CASSLGSSPERPQHF. Based on the CDR3 plus reference TRBV7-2 and TRBJ1-5, the full variable domain is GAGVSQSPSNKVTEKGKDVELRCDPISGHTALYWYRQSLGQGLEFLIYFQGNSAPDKSGLPSDRFSAERTGGSVSTLTIQRTQQEDSAVYLCASSLGSSPERPQHFGDGTRLSIL.

At least ten counts were recorded for this clonotype. V is TRBV4-3 and J is TRBJ2-5; D remains unclear. Germline CDR1 LGHNA, CDR2 YSLEER. V lost 4 bases to trimming and J lost 0 bases, with 9 bases between them. This CDR3 is 14 amino acids long. The CDR3: CASSRGPYQETQYF. The CDR3 coding sequence is TGCGCCAGCAGCCGAGGTCCGTACCAAGAGACCCAGTACTTC.

This chain uses TRBV29-1 with TRBJ1-2; D not certain. This CDR3 contains 11 residues. The ends were cut back, 4 bases at V and 8 bases at J, with 11 bases in the middle. Per germline, CDR1 SQVTM and CDR2 ANQGSEA. CDR3 nucleotide sequence: TGCAGCGTTGTGGACGATCAGGGCTACACCTTC. Protein: CSVVDDQGYTF. Drawing the rest from reference TRBV29-1 and TRBJ1-2, the complete variable domain is SAVISQKPSRDICQRGTSLTIQCQVDSQVTMMFWYRQQPGQSLTLIATANQGSEATYESGFVIDKFPISRPNLTFSTLTVSNMSPEDSSIYLCSVVDDQGYTFGSGTRLTVV.